One and the same sample provided the 20 T cell receptor beta chains below, sequenced in a study of blood T cell repertoires in COVID-19. The assay was immunoSEQ multiplex PCR, and TCRdb's table has in-frame clones only and misses some. The sample has some 140,000 clones, around 75% seen once; the top ten hold about 5%. The sample was peripheral blood. The receptor source for this set is a woman aged 65 to 85 with COVID-19, enrolled during active disease.

V is TRBV6-4 and J is TRBJ1-2; D possibly corresponds to TRBD1 (5 bases). Germline V lookup: CDR1 MRHNA, CDR2 SNTAGT. The CDR3 is 15 residues long. V lost 11 bases, J lost 4 bases, and 23 bases lay in between. The CDR3 sequence is CAEGRYASRVYGYTF. The CDR3 DNA is TGTGCCGAGGGGAGGTACGCTTCCCGAGTCTATGGCTACACCTTC.

A remark on this clone: The same CDR3 is also encoded by other DNA sequences in this sample. The rearrangement uses TRBV15 and TRBJ2-5; D gene unclear. Germline CDR1 LNHNV, CDR2 YYDKDF (reference sequence). The CDR3 is made up of 12 amino acids. The V end was cut by 0 bases, the J end by 4 bases, with 3 bases between. CDR3 nucleotides: TGTGCCACCAGCAGAGATCGAGAGACCCAGTACTTC. Translation: CATSRDRETQYF.

V gene TRBV5-1 combines with J gene TRBJ2-7; D may be TRBD2 (7 bases). Per the germline V gene, CDR1 is SGHRS and CDR2 is YFSETQ. Trimming left V 0 bases short and J 0 bases short, with 13 bases between. This CDR3 spans 16 amino acids. The CDR3: CASSLEGGQVSYEQYF. CDR3 nucleotides: TGCGCCAGCAGCTTGGAGGGGGGGCAGGTCTCCTACGAGCAGTACTTC.

Here the CDR3 reads CASTGGQGKNIQYF. In nucleotides, the CDR3 is TGTGCCAGCACGGGGGGACAGGGAAAAAACATTCAGTACTTC. The genes are TRBV2 and TRBJ2-4, with 9 bases matching TRBD1. The CDR3 length is 14 residues. From germline, CDR1 is SNHLY and CDR2 FYNNEI. J gave up 4 bases and V 7 bases, and 5 bases lay outside the gene matches.

This chain connects TRBV6-2 or TRBV6-3 to TRBJ1-5; D remains ambiguous. Germline lookup yields CDR1 MNHEY and CDR2 SVGEGT. The length of the CDR3 is 15 residues. Trimming shortened V by 0 bases and J by 3 bases, and 9 bases separated the two germline ends. The CDR3 region is CASSYSRVDNQPQHF. The CDR3 DNA follows: TGTGCCAGCAGTTACTCTCGGGTTGACAATCAGCCCCAGCATTTT.

This clone was picked up a small number of times. The chain uses TRBV15 and TRBJ2-7, with D uncertain. There are 15 residues in the CDR3. The germline V gene has CDR1 LNHNV and CDR2 YYDKDF (reference sequence). V was shortened by 0 bases and J by 6 bases, with 15 bases between the two germline ends. The CDR3 DNA sequence: TGTGCCACCAGCAGAGACCGTGTGGTCGCCGGCGAGCAGTACTTC. It yields the protein CATSRDRVVAGEQYF.

A note on this clone: This sample includes further DNA sequences coding for the same CDR3. The chain joins TRBV3-1 (or the pseudogene TRBV3-2) to TRBJ1-3; D unresolved. The germline V gene encodes CDR1 LGHDT and CDR2 YNNKEL (reference sequence). Between the trimmed V and J ends, which lost 0 bases and 1 base, there was a span of 7 bases. The CDR3 has 15 residues. The CDR3 coding sequence is TGTGCCAGCAGCCAAGAGAGGGTTTCTGGAAACACCATATATTTT. It codes for CASSQERVSGNTIYF.

V gene TRBV19 combines with J gene TRBJ1-5; 7 nucleotides align to TRBD1. With 5 bases clipped from V and 5 bases from J, the junction kept 9 bases outside the gene matches. The germline V gene encodes CDR1 LNHDA and CDR2 SQIVND (reference sequence). CDR3 size: 15 residues. This CDR3 is CASSQGGRGYQPQHF. The CDR3 DNA sequence: TGTGCCAGTAGTCAGGGGGGAAGGGGGTATCAGCCCCAGCATTTT.

V gene TRBV30 combines with J gene TRBJ1-3; D not resolved. The CDR3 is 15 residues long. Germline values: CDR1 GTSNPN, CDR2 SVGIG (reference sequence). V gave up 5 bases and J gave up 0 bases, with 14 bases separating them. CDR3 DNA: TGTGCCTGGGCCCTTAGAAGTACCTCTGGAAACACCATATATTTT. Translated, it gives CAWALRSTSGNTIYF.

J is TRBJ1-1 and V is TRBV11-2; a weak D match, TRBD1 (5 bases). CDR1 and CDR2 from the germline V gene are SGHAT and FQNNGV. The CDR3 consists of 14 residues. V was pared by 1 base and J by 8 bases, with 14 bases between. The CDR3 sequence: CASSLVPARVEAFF. The CDR3 DNA reads TGTGCCAGCAGCTTAGTACCCGCCAGGGTCGAAGCTTTCTTT.

The J gene is TRBJ2-5, the V gene TRBV9, with 12 bases lining up with TRBD1. The CDR3 totals 16 residues. CDR1 and CDR2 (germline): SGDLS, YYNGEE. Losses at the gene ends were 0 bases for V and 4 bases for J; bases not matched to a gene: 4. The CDR3 reads CASSVVGTGGGETQYF. CDR3 DNA sequence: TGTGCCAGCAGCGTAGTCGGGACAGGGGGCGGAGAGACCCAGTACTTC.

The rearrangement links TRBV2 to TRBJ1-2; D is undetermined. Trimming took off 8 bases at V and 6 bases at J, with 10 bases between the two ends. This CDR3 has 11 residues. Germline V lookup: CDR1 SNHLY, CDR2 FYNNEI. Written as DNA, the CDR3 is TGTGCCAGCGGTGTTCTCGATGGCTACACCTTC. Translating gives CASGVLDGYTF.

This chain connects TRBV19 to TRBJ1-5; 10 positions match TRBD1. Losses at the gene ends were 7 bases for V and 5 bases for J; bases not matched to a gene: 11. Germline V gene data show CDR1 as LNHDA and CDR2 as SQIVND (reference sequence). This CDR3 comprises 16 residues. CDR3 loop: CASIPGTGAGYQPQHF. CDR3 in DNA: TGTGCCAGTATCCCCGGGACAGGGGCCGGGTATCAGCCCCAGCATTTT.

This chain links TRBV7-2 with TRBJ2-5, with D unresolved. The CDR3 has 14 residues. From germline, CDR1 is SGHTA and CDR2 FQGNSA. The V end was cut by 6 bases, the J end by 2 bases, with 13 bases between. The CDR3 nucleotides read TGTGCCAGCAGTTCCGGGTCCAGACAAGAGACCCAGTACTTC. Translated, it gives CASSSGSRQETQYF.

CDR3 coding DNA: TGTGCCACCAGTGATGGGACAGGGGTTTTCGGGGAGCTGTTTTTT. It yields the protein CATSDGTGVFGELFF. The chain uses TRBV24-1 and TRBJ2-2, with 10 positions matching TRBD1. Germline V gene lookup returns CDR1 KGHDR and CDR2 SFDVKD. V lost 3 bases to trimming and J lost 7 bases; unmatched junction nucleotides: 4. This CDR3 is built from 15 residues.

This chain links TRBV18 with TRBJ1-2; tentative D call: TRBD1 (6 bases). The V and J ends lost 6 bases and 3 bases respectively, with 14 bases between them. The CDR3 has 14 amino acids. Germline lookup yields CDR1 KGHSH and CDR2 LQKENI. The CDR3 loop is CASSRDINDYGYTF. Here the CDR3 DNA reads TGTGCCAGCTCCCGGGACATAAACGACTATGGCTACACCTTC. The whole variable domain, filled in from reference TRBV18 and TRBJ1-2, reads NAGVMQNPRHLVRRRGQEARLRCSPMKGHSHVYWYRQLPEEGLKFMVYLQKENIIDESGMPKERFSAEFPKEGPSILRIQQVVRGDSAAYFCASSRDINDYGYTFGSGTRLTVV.

The chain links TRBV29-1 to TRBJ2-4, with a possible D match to TRBD2 (7 bases). Germline V CDR1 and CDR2: SQVTM, ANQGSEA. This CDR3 is 15 amino acids long. The V end lost 7 bases, the J end lost 6 bases, and 22 bases lay between the germline ends. CDR3 protein: CSARTGGPGGNIQYF. CDR3 coding DNA: TGCAGCGCTCGGACCGGGGGGCCTGGGGGAAACATTCAGTACTTC.

The CDR3 sequence: CANAAGTGTYEQYF. CDR3 in DNA: TGTGCCAACGCGGCCGGGACAGGGACCTACGAGCAGTACTTC. The chain has TRBV6-5 and TRBJ2-7; 9 positions agree with TRBD1. Germline lookup yields CDR1 MNHEY and CDR2 SVGAGI. This CDR3 spans 14 amino acids. The trim removed 10 bases at V and 2 bases at J, leaving 9 bases unmatched.

This clone showed up just once. V usage is TRBV30 and J usage is TRBJ1-5; TRBD1 matches 7 bases. Germline V gene lookup returns CDR1 GTSNPN and CDR2 SVGIG (reference sequence). The ends lost 6 bases at V and 3 bases at J; junction bases unmatched: 8. This CDR3 region has 14 residues. The CDR3 region is CACDRVAPNQPQHF. The DNA of the CDR3 is TGTGCCTGCGACAGGGTGGCCCCCAATCAGCCCCAGCATTTT.

The V gene is TRBV7-2, the J gene TRBJ1-3; 11 nucleotides agree with TRBD1. The V segment lost 1 base and the J segment 0 bases; nucleotides outside the gene matches: 2. Germline-derived CDR1 and CDR2 are SGHTA and FQGNSA. The CDR3 extends over 17 amino acids. The CDR3 coding sequence is TGTGCCAGCAGCTTAGTAGGGACAGGGGGCTCTGGAAACACCATATATTTT. It specifies CASSLVGTGGSGNTIYF. The full variable domain, in which reference TRBV7-2 and TRBJ1-3 provide the parts outside the CDR3, is GAGVSQSPSNKVTEKGKDVELRCDPISGHTALYWYRQSLGQGLEFLIYFQGNSAPDKSGLPSDRFSAERTGGSVSTLTIQRTQQEDSAVYLCASSLVGTGGSGNTIYFGEGSWLTVV.